The 32 T cell receptor beta chains reported below all come from one sample, sequenced in a study of tumor-infiltrating lymphocytes in primary liver carcinoma. Investigators took RNA and DNA out together from roughly 20-30 mg of unsorted bulk tissue. From around 0.5 ug of total RNA, TCR beta-specific cDNA was reverse-transcribed using a constant-region primer. What produced the TCR beta libraries was three nested multiplex PCR rounds using slightly modified ARM-PCR. TRBV1-TRBV30 forward and Cbeta reverse primers drove the first two approximately 11-cycle rounds. MiXCR, applied by TCRdb to the multiplex PCR reads, yields one record per CDR3 protein. The sample includes more than 95,000 distinct CDR3 sequences, 55% to 75% of them seen just once. The material sequenced was liver tumor tissue from sampling region 3. Subset indicated: tumor region T3, left-lateral pole. These receptors were collected from a woman aged 60 to 75 with primary liver carcinoma and hepatitis B virus infection.

As to this clonotype: Possible read error: a much larger clone is one base away. The J gene is TRBJ2-7, the V gene TRBV14, with a possible D match to TRBD2 (6 bases). The CDR3 is made up of 16 amino acids. V gave up 7 bases and J gave up 2 bases, with 21 bases separating them. Germline assignment: CDR1 SGHDN and CDR2 FVKESK. CDR3 in amino acids: CASNQGGLDGTYEQYF. The CDR3 region has the DNA TGTGCCAGCAACCAGGGAGGCCTCGATGGGACCTACGAGCAGTACTTC.

This clonotype showed up many times. J is TRBJ2-1 and V is TRBV6-2 or TRBV6-3; D possibly matches TRBD1 or TRBD2 (6 bases each). Germline loops: CDR1 MNHEY, CDR2 SVGEGT. With 5 bases removed from V and 7 bases from J, the gap between germline ends came to 15 bases. The CDR3 covers 14 residues. CDR3 region: CASSTQGGMNEQFF. CDR3 bases: TGTGCCAGCAGTACCCAAGGGGGGATGAATGAGCAGTTCTTC.

Comments on this clonotype: A read error may account for a junction end that differs from germline. The chain joins TRBV28 to TRBJ2-7; 12 nucleotides align to TRBD2. The CDR3 totals 14 residues. Germline lookup yields CDR1 MDHEN and CDR2 SYDVKM. The CDR3 coding sequence is TGTGCCAGCAGTCCCCGACTAGCGGGAGTGAAGCACTACTTC. The encoded protein is CASSPRLAGVKHYF.

This clonotype was seen ten or more times. J is TRBJ2-7 and V is TRBV4-1; TRBD1 or TRBD2 may be the D gene (5 bases each). Trimming took off 2 bases at V and 3 bases at J, with 26 bases between the two ends. This CDR3 region has 19 residues. Per the germline V gene, CDR1 is MGHRA and CDR2 is YSYEKL. CDR3 protein: CASSQKTGTGHQRGYEQYF. CDR3 DNA sequence: TGCGCCAGCAGCCAAAAAACCGGAACGGGGCACCAAAGAGGCTACGAGCAGTACTTC.

A remark on this clonotype: Compared with germline, one end of the junction differs, possibly owing to a read error. V gene TRBV6-5 combines with J gene TRBJ2-7, with 9 bases identical to TRBD1. Germline assignment: CDR1 MNHEY and CDR2 SVGAGI. The CDR3 has 15 amino acids. The CDR3 region has the DNA TGTGTCAGCAGCTACAGAACGGGACAGGGCTACGAGCAGTACTTC. Translated: CVSSYRTGQGYEQYF.

Note on this clonotype: A read error may explain this, as a much larger clone is one base away. The V call is TRBV5-6, the J call TRBJ1-2; D remains unclear. This CDR3 contains 14 residues. Looked up from germline, CDR1 is SGHDT and CDR2 is YYEEEE. The CDR3 spells CANSLRELSYGYTF. The CDR3 DNA sequence: TGTGCCAACAGCTTGCGTGAGCTGTCCTATGGCTACACCTTC. The whole variable domain, filled in from reference TRBV5-6 and TRBJ1-2, reads DAGVTQSPTHLIKTRGQQVTLRCSPKSGHDTVSWYQQALGQGPQFIFQYYEEEERQRGNFPDRFSGHQFPNYSSELNVNALLLGDSALYLCANSLRELSYGYTFGSGTRLTVV.

Concerning this clonotype itself: Since a much larger clone is just one base distant, this may be a read error. V gene TRBV14 combines with J gene TRBJ2-1; TRBD2 matches 7 bases. The germline CDR1 and CDR2 sequences are SGHDN and FVKESK. This CDR3 has 11 residues. CDR3 coding DNA: TGTGTCAGCAGCCAAGCGACTAGCCAGTTCTTC. Its protein product is CVSSQATSQFF.

A remark on this clonotype: Mismatch with germline at one junction end may stem from a read error. This rearrangement joins TRBV11-2 to TRBJ2-1, with 11 bases matching TRBD2. Per the germline V gene, CDR1 is SGHAT and CDR2 is FQNNGV. There are 17 residues in the CDR3. The CDR3, as DNA: TGTACCAGCAGCTTAGGTATGGTAGCGGGAGGGCCGAATGAGCAGTTCTTT. Protein sequence: CTSSLGMVAGGPNEQFF.

This clonotype showed up just a few times. This rearrangement joins TRBV28 to TRBJ2-1; 12 nucleotides agree with TRBD1. Germline lookup yields CDR1 MDHEN and CDR2 SYDVKM. The trim removed 3 bases at V and 9 bases at J, leaving 3 bases unmatched. This CDR3 spans 14 amino acids. CDR3 bases: TGTGCCAGCAGTTTGGGACAGGGGGCGAGTGAGCAGTTCTTC. Its translation: CASSLGQGASEQFF.

This clonotype occurred many times. CDR3 sequence: CASSPTGGNGYTF. DNA of the CDR3: TGTGCCAGCAGCCCAACAGGGGGCAATGGCTACACCTTC. The rearrangement links TRBV11-3 to TRBJ1-2; 9 positions agree with TRBD1. Germline-derived CDR1 and CDR2 are SGHNT and YENEEA. Trimming took 5 bases from V and 6 from J; bases not matched to a gene: 4. The CDR3 loop spans 13 amino acids.

With regard to this clonotype: A read error may produce the germline difference seen at one junction end. This chain links TRBV11-2 with TRBJ1-1; no firm D call. CDR3 length equals 13 residues. Germline CDR1 SGHAT, CDR2 FQNNGV. The CDR3 sequence: CTSGLLGNTEAFF. CDR3 nucleotide sequence: TGTACCAGTGGCTTACTTGGGAACACTGAAGCTTTCTTT.

A note on this clonotype: The junction and the germline gene differ at one end; a read error may be behind it. The V and J genes are TRBV5-4 and TRBJ1-1; D is uncertain. From germline, CDR1 is SGHNT and CDR2 YYREEE (reference sequence). The length of the CDR3 is 15 residues. The CDR3 region has the DNA TGTACCAGCAGCTTGATTACTTTGGGTGACACTGAAGCTTTCTTC. It is translated as CTSSLITLGDTEAFF.

As concerns this clonotype: The junction shows a germline mismatch at one end, possibly a read error. As DNA, the CDR3 is TGTGCCAGCAGCCCCCCAGAGGGACCAGGGAGGAATGAGCGGTTCTTC. As protein: CASSPPEGPGRNERFF. The chain employs TRBV11-1 and TRBJ2-1, with TRBD2 as a possible D gene (6 bases). Germline CDR1 reads SGHAT; CDR2 reads FQDESV (reference sequence). The CDR3 consists of 16 residues.

This clonotype has a count of ten or more. The genes are TRBV4-1 and TRBJ2-7; 8 bases map to TRBD2. Germline V gene data show CDR1 as MGHRA and CDR2 as YSYEKL. The trim removed 6 bases at V and 4 bases at J, leaving 11 bases unmatched. CDR3 size: 15 residues. CDR3 nucleotides: TGCGCCAGCAGTTCCAGCCCGGCGGGAGGATACGAGCAGTACTTC. It codes for CASSSSPAGGYEQYF.

The chain's CDR3 is CDSSLDWVSLAGPYEQYF. DNA for the CDR3: TGTGATAGCAGTTTAGATTGGGTCAGTCTAGCGGGTCCCTACGAGCAGTACTTC. The chain has TRBV11-2 and TRBJ2-7; 8 bases line up with TRBD2. Germline CDR1 and CDR2: SGHAT and FQNNGV. The CDR3 is 18 amino acids.

This clonotype is categorized as medium-sized. The genes are TRBV11-2 and TRBJ2-7; D perhaps matches TRBD2 (6 bases). CDR3 length: 13 amino acids. Trimming took off 3 bases at V and 3 bases at J, with 9 bases between the two ends. The germline V gene has CDR1 SGHAT and CDR2 FQNNGV. The CDR3 sequence: CASSLGLYYEQYF. CDR3 bases: TGTGCCAGCAGCTTGGGACTTTACTACGAGCAGTACTTC.

A note on this clonotype: The CDR3 carries no conserved terminal phenylalanine or tryptophan, so it likely arises from a read error. The limits of the CDR3 on the DNA are not certain, so only TCRdb's listed CDR3 is given. J is TRBJ1-1 and V is TRBV11-2; the table's D call, TRBD1, was not checked against the DNA. Per germline, CDR1 SGHAT and CDR2 FQNNGV. The CDR3 totals 12 residues, both ends included. CDR3 region: CASSSKQAGTFL.

Note on this clonotype: The CDR3 carries no conserved terminal phenylalanine or tryptophan, so it likely arises from a read error. It is unclear where the CDR3 begins or ends on the DNA, so no DNA is shown, and the CDR3 is as TCRdb lists it. This rearrangement joins TRBV11-2 to TRBJ2-4; whether TRBD2, the table's D call, matches the DNA was not checked. The CDR3 comprises 13 residues, both ends counted. In germline, CDR1 is SGHAT, CDR2 FQNNGV. This CDR3 is CASPLESKNIHYL.

The table lists this clonotype with a count of one. An end of the junction does not agree with germline; a read error may underlie this. V is TRBV11-2 and J is TRBJ1-5; D unclear. This CDR3 is built from 13 residues. Per the germline V gene, CDR1 is SGHAT and CDR2 is FQNNGV. Written as DNA, the CDR3 is TGTGTCGGCAGCTTGGGCATGAATCAGCCCCAGCAATTT. It encodes CVGSLGMNQPQQF.

The V gene is TRBV29-1, the J gene TRBJ2-7; 9 positions agree with TRBD2. The J segment lost 7 bases and the V segment lost 4 bases, leaving 8 bases of the junction unmatched. Germline values: CDR1 SQVTM, CDR2 ANQGSEA. The CDR3 sequence is 13 residues long. The chain's CDR3 is CSVGTSVPQEQYF. As DNA, the CDR3 is TGCAGCGTTGGGACTAGCGTACCGCAAGAGCAGTACTTC.

This chain connects TRBV6-1 to TRBJ1-5, with D unclear. This CDR3 region has 12 residues. The germline V gene encodes CDR1 MNHNS and CDR2 SASEGT. V was trimmed by 7 bases and J by 2 bases, leaving 6 bases between them. The CDR3 here is CASMAGNQPQHF. In DNA form, the CDR3 reads TGTGCCAGCATGGCAGGCAATCAGCCCCAGCATTTT.

The chain employs TRBV11-2 and TRBJ1-2; TRBD1 might be the D (5 bases). The germline gives CDR1 SGHAT, CDR2 FQNNGV. V was clipped by 8 bases and J by 6 bases, with 19 bases between them. CDR3 size: 14 residues. CDR3 protein: CASRRGESSHGYTF. The CDR3 coding sequence is TGTGCCAGCCGCCGGGGCGAGAGCTCCCATGGCTACACCTTC.

The genes are TRBV29-1 and TRBJ2-3; D possibly corresponds to TRBD2 (6 bases). CDR3 size: 14 residues. Germline assignment: CDR1 SQVTM and CDR2 ANQGSEA. The germline V and J ends were trimmed by 7 bases and 3 bases, with 17 bases remaining between them. Here the CDR3 reads CSGAGGIETDTQYF. The CDR3 nucleotides read TGCAGCGGTGCAGGAGGGATCGAGACAGATACGCAGTATTTT.

V usage is TRBV11-3 and J usage is TRBJ2-5; 8 positions match TRBD1. In germline, CDR1 is SGHNT, CDR2 YENEEA. V lost 7 bases to trimming and J lost 7 bases; unmatched junction nucleotides: 14. CDR3 size: 15 residues. The CDR3, as DNA: TGTGCCAGCAACGAAACCGGGACAGGCAGAGGGACCCAGTACTTC. It specifies CASNETGTGRGTQYF.

This clonotype was counted many times. DNA for the CDR3: TGTGCCAGCACCGTCCATCGGCCCACTGAAGCTTTCTTT. This sequence encodes CASTVHRPTEAFF. The rearrangement links TRBV6-1 to TRBJ1-1; D gene ambiguous. Trimming cost V 7 bases and J 4 bases, with 13 bases left between them. Per the germline V gene, CDR1 is MNHNS and CDR2 is SASEGT. This CDR3 is built from 13 residues.

With regard to this clonotype: Just one base apart from a much larger clone, this may be a read error. The genes are TRBV14 and TRBJ1-2, with no clear D. This CDR3 spans 13 amino acids. The germline V gene encodes CDR1 SGHDN and CDR2 FVKESK. CDR3 amino acids: CVSSQGRSYGYTF. The CDR3 nucleotides read TGTGTCAGCAGCCAAGGCAGATCCTATGGCTACACCTTC.

In this sample, this clonotype turned up many times. This chain joins TRBV5-1 and TRBJ2-5; TRBD1 matches at 8 bases. Germline trimming cut 3 bases from V and 4 bases from J; bases unmatched to any gene: 5. Per the germline V gene, CDR1 is SGHRS and CDR2 is YFSETQ. The CDR3 is 14 amino acids. CDR3 residues: CASSSGTGRETQYF. CDR3 bases: TGCGCCAGCAGCTCTGGGACAGGTCGAGAGACCCAGTACTTC.

As to this clonotype: Given the absence of the conserved phenylalanine or tryptophan at the CDR3 end, a read error is likely. The rearrangement joins TRBV18 to TRBJ2-6; 7 nucleotides line up with TRBD1. Germline V CDR1 and CDR2: KGHSH, LQKENI. This CDR3 comprises 15 residues. V gave up 4 bases and J gave up 3 bases; unmatched junction bases: 3. The CDR3: CASSQGALGANVLTS. The CDR3 DNA follows: TGTGCCAGCTCACAGGGGGCGCTTGGGGCCAACGTCCTGACTTCC.

This clonotype was detected many times. The chain carries TRBV4-2 and TRBJ2-7; a possible D gene is TRBD2 (6 bases). The germline V gene encodes CDR1 LGHNA and CDR2 YNFKEQ. The V and J ends lost 1 base and 9 bases respectively, with 16 bases between them. CDR3 length: 14 residues. CDR3 protein: CASSQGGMRDGQYF. CDR3 nucleotides: TGTGCCAGCAGCCAAGGAGGAATGCGGGATGGGCAGTACTTC.

This chain uses TRBV19 with TRBJ1-5; no clear D. The CDR3 has 15 residues. Germline lookup yields CDR1 LNHDA and CDR2 SQIVND (reference sequence). Trimming removed 3 bases from V and 4 bases from J, with 13 bases in between. The CDR3 sequence: CASSILGRTNQPQHF. The CDR3, as DNA: TGTGCCAGTAGTATTTTGGGAAGGACTAATCAGCCCCAGCATTTT.

This clonotype was observed once. At one end, the junction sequence differs from germline, possibly due to a read error. This chain uses TRBV11-2 with TRBJ2-2, with no clear D. The CDR3 has 15 residues. Germline CDR1 reads SGHAT; CDR2 reads FQNNGV. This CDR3 reads CVSSLGTWTIGELFF. DNA for the CDR3: TGTGTCAGCAGCTTAGGTACTTGGACCATCGGGGAGCTGTTTTTT.

This clonotype was counted a few times. A much larger clone lies one base from this, so it may be a read error. V usage is TRBV4-1 and J usage is TRBJ2-1, with 10 bases lining up with TRBD1. The length of the CDR3 is 15 residues. CDR1 is MGHRA and CDR2 is YSYEKL in the germline V gene. In DNA form, the CDR3 reads TGCGCCAGCAGCCGGGACAGGGGCTCCTACAATGAGCAGTTATTC. This encodes CASSRDRGSYNEQLF.